This T cell receptor (beta chain) stems from a study of blood T cell repertoires in COVID-19. About the research overall: Sources were T cells, B-cell-depleted T cells, or PBMCs; the material itself was cDNA or gDNA.

CDR1 is LNHNV and CDR2 is YYDKDF in the germline V gene (reference sequence). The CDR3 covers 18 residues. V gave up 0 bases and J gave up 7 bases; unmatched junction bases: 11. Only in-frame clones appear in the TCRdb table, and some are missing; sequencing was by immunoSEQ multiplex PCR. The sample holds fewer than 120,000 clones, 75% to 80% seen once. V usage is TRBV15 and J usage is TRBJ1-6; 8 bases match TRBD1. Material: peripheral blood. The receptor was isolated from a woman at least 80 years old with active or convalescent COVID-19. CDR3 region: CATSRDPFGTGLNSPLHF. The CDR3 region has the DNA TGTGCCACCAGCAGAGATCCGTTCGGGACAGGCCTAAATTCACCCCTCCACTTT.